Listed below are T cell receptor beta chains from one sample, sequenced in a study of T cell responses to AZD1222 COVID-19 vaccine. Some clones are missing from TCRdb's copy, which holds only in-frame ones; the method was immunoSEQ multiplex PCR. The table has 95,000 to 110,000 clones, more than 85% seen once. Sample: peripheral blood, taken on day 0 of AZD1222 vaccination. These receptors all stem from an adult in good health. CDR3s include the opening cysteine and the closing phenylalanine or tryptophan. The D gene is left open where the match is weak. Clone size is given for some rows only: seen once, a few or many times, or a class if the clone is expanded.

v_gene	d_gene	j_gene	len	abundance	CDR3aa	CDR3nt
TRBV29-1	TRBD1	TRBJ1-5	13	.	CSVRTGDYQPQHF	TGCAGCGTTCGGACAGGAGATTATCAGCCCCAGCATTTT
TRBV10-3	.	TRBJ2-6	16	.	CAISESRQSGANVLTF	TGTGCCATCAGTGAGTCTAGACAGTCTGGGGCCAACGTCCTGACTTTC
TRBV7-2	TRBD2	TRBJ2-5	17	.	CASSLVPRLAGSETQYF	TGTGCCAGCAGCTTGGTGCCCAGACTAGCGGGATCGGAGACCCAGTACTTC
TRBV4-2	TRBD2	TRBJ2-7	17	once	CASSQDVVASGGGEQYF	TGTGCCAGCAGCCAAGATGTCGTGGCTAGCGGGGGCGGAGAGCAGTACTTC
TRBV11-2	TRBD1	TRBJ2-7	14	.	CASSQTGGGYEQYF	TGTGCCAGCAGTCAGACAGGGGGAGGCTACGAGCAGTACTTC
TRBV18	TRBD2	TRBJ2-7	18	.	CASSTGLAGSATTYEQYF	TGTGCCAGCTCAACGGGACTAGCGGGATCCGCTACCACCTACGAGCAGTACTTC
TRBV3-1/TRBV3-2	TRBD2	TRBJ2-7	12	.	CASSQDTGGRDF	TGTGCCAGCAGCCAAGATACGGGCGGGAGGGACTTC
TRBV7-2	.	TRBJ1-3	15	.	CASSLASGTGNTIYF	TGTGCCAGCAGCTTAGCCTCAGGGACTGGAAACACCATATATTTT
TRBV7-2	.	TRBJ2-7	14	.	CASSLEISTYEQYF	TGTGCCAGCAGCTTAGAGATATCCACCTACGAGCAGTACTTC
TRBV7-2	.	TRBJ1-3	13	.	CASSGHSGNTIYF	TGTGCCAGCAGCGGACACAGTGGAAACACCATATATTTT
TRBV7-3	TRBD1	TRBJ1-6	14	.	CASSLGTGDSPLHF	TGTGCCAGCAGCTTAGGGACAGGGGATTCACCCCTCCACTTT
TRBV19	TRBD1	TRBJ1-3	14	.	CAVRDRAPGNTIYF	TGTGCCGTCCGGGACAGGGCCCCTGGAAACACCATATATTTT
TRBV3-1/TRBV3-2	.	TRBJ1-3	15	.	CASSQVPSSGNTIYF	TGTGCCAGCAGCCAAGTGCCGAGCTCTGGAAACACCATATATTTT
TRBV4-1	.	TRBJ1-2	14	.	CASSPPGANYGYTF	TGCGCCAGCAGCCCACCCGGAGCTAACTATGGCTACACCTTC
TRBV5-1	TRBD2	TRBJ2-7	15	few	CASSLLTSGEYEQYF	TGCGCCAGCAGCTTGCTGACTAGCGGAGAGTACGAGCAGTACTTC
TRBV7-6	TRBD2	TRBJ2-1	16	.	CASSLGPSGRGHEQFF	TGTGCCAGCAGCTTAGGGCCTAGCGGGAGAGGGCATGAGCAGTTCTTC
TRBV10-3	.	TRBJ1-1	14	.	CASLDMGGGTEAFF	TGTGCCAGCCTAGACATGGGTGGGGGAACTGAAGCTTTCTTT
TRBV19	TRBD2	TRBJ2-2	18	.	CASSIGGFAGGDTGELFF	TGTGCCAGTAGTATCGGGGGGTTTGCGGGAGGCGACACCGGGGAGCTGTTTTTT
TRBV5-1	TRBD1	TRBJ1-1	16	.	CASRAGTANMNTEAFF	TGCGCCAGCAGGGCTGGGACAGCGAACATGAACACTGAAGCTTTCTTT
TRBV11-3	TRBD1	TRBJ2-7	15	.	CASSASGTVSYEQYF	TGTGCCAGCAGCGCGTCCGGGACAGTTTCCTACGAGCAGTACTTC
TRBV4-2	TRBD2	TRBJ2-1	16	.	CASSQVSSGRSYEQFF	TGTGCCAGCAGCCAAGTGTCTAGCGGGAGAAGCTATGAGCAGTTCTTC
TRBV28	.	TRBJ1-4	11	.	CASTFGEKLFF	TGTGCCAGCACCTTCGGAGAAAAACTGTTTTTT
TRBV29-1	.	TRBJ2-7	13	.	CSVGFYPSDEQYF	TGCAGCGTGGGGTTTTACCCGTCCGACGAGCAGTACTTC
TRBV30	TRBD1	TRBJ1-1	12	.	CASLTGAGEAFF	TGTGCCTCACTAACAGGGGCTGGCGAAGCTTTCTTT
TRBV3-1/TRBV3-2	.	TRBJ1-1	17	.	CASSQAIVGQQNTEAFF	TGTGCCAGCAGCCAAGCAATCGTGGGTCAGCAGAACACTGAAGCTTTCTTT
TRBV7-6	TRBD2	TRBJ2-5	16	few	CASSLATSGRGETQYF	TGTGCCAGCAGCTTAGCGACTAGCGGGAGAGGTGAGACCCAGTACTTC
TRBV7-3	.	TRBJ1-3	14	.	CASSLTGSGNTIYF	TGTGCCAGCAGCTTAACCGGTTCTGGAAACACCATATATTTT
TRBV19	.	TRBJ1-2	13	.	CASSSQGGYGYTF	TGTGCCAGTAGTAGCCAGGGAGGCTATGGCTACACCTTC
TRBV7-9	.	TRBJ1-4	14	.	CASSLGTTGEKLFF	TGTGCCAGCAGCTTAGGCACCACCGGGGAAAAACTGTTTTTT
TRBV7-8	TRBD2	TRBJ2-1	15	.	CASTTSLAGDNEQFF	TGTGCCAGCACCACCTCACTAGCGGGAGACAATGAGCAGTTCTTC
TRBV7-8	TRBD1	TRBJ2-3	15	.	CASSLGGQGTDTQYF	TGTGCCAGCAGCTTAGGGGGACAGGGTACAGATACGCAGTATTTT
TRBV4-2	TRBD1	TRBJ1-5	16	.	CASSHRSTGTRQPQHF	TGTGCCAGCAGCCACCGCTCGACAGGGACGCGACAGCCCCAGCATTTT
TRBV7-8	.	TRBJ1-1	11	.	CASSSLTEAFF	TGTGCCAGCAGCTCCCTGACTGAAGCTTTCTTT
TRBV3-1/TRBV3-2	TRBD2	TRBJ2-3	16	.	CASSPELAGGADTQYF	TGTGCCAGCAGCCCAGAGTTAGCGGGCGGAGCAGATACGCAGTATTTT
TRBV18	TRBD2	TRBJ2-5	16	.	CASSPGLAGATETQYF	TGTGCCAGCTCACCCGGACTAGCGGGAGCAACTGAGACCCAGTACTTC
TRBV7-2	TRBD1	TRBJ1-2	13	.	CASSERDSYGYTF	TGTGCCAGCAGCGAACGGGACAGCTATGGCTACACCTTC
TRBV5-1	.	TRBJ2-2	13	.	CPREQDNTGELFF	TGCCCCAGGGAACAGGACAACACCGGGGAGCTGTTTTTT
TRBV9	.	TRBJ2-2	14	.	CASSVGGNTGELFF	TGTGCCAGCAGCGTCGGCGGGAACACCGGGGAGCTGTTTTTT
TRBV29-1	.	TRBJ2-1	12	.	CSVQQGPNEQFF	TGCAGCGTCCAACAGGGACCAAATGAGCAGTTCTTC
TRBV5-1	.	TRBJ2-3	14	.	CASSLVGVSDTQYF	TGCGCCAGCAGCTTGGTAGGGGTATCAGATACGCAGTATTTT
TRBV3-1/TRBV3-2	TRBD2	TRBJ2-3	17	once	CASSQEGLAGIVDTQYF	TGTGCCAGCAGCCAAGAAGGACTAGCGGGGATCGTTGATACGCAGTATTTT
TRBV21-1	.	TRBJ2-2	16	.	CASSGWTGDFTGELFF	TGTGCCAGCAGCGGATGGACAGGGGATTTCACCGGGGAGCTGTTTTTT
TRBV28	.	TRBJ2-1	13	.	CASGDAMYNEQFF	TGTGCCAGCGGGGACGCAATGTACAATGAGCAGTTCTTC
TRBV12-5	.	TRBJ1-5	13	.	CGLSLARNQPQHF	TGTGGCCTAAGTCTGGCCCGCAATCAGCCCCAGCATTTT
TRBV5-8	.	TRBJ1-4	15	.	CASSLGLHREEKLFF	TGTGCCAGCAGCTTGGGCCTCCACCGTGAGGAAAAACTGTTTTTT
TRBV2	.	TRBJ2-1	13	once	CASMSDSYNEQFF	TGTGCCAGCATGAGCGACTCCTACAATGAGCAGTTCTTC
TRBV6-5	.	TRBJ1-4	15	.	CASSYSGIYNEKLFF	TGTGCCAGCAGTTACTCCGGCATATATAATGAAAAACTGTTTTTT
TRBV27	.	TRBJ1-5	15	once	CASTNIVPLGGPQHF	TGTGCCAGCACCAACATCGTACCACTCGGGGGGCCCCAGCATTTT
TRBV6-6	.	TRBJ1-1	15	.	CASSLTDRLNTEAFF	TGTGCCAGCAGCTTGACAGACAGGCTAAACACTGAAGCTTTCTTT